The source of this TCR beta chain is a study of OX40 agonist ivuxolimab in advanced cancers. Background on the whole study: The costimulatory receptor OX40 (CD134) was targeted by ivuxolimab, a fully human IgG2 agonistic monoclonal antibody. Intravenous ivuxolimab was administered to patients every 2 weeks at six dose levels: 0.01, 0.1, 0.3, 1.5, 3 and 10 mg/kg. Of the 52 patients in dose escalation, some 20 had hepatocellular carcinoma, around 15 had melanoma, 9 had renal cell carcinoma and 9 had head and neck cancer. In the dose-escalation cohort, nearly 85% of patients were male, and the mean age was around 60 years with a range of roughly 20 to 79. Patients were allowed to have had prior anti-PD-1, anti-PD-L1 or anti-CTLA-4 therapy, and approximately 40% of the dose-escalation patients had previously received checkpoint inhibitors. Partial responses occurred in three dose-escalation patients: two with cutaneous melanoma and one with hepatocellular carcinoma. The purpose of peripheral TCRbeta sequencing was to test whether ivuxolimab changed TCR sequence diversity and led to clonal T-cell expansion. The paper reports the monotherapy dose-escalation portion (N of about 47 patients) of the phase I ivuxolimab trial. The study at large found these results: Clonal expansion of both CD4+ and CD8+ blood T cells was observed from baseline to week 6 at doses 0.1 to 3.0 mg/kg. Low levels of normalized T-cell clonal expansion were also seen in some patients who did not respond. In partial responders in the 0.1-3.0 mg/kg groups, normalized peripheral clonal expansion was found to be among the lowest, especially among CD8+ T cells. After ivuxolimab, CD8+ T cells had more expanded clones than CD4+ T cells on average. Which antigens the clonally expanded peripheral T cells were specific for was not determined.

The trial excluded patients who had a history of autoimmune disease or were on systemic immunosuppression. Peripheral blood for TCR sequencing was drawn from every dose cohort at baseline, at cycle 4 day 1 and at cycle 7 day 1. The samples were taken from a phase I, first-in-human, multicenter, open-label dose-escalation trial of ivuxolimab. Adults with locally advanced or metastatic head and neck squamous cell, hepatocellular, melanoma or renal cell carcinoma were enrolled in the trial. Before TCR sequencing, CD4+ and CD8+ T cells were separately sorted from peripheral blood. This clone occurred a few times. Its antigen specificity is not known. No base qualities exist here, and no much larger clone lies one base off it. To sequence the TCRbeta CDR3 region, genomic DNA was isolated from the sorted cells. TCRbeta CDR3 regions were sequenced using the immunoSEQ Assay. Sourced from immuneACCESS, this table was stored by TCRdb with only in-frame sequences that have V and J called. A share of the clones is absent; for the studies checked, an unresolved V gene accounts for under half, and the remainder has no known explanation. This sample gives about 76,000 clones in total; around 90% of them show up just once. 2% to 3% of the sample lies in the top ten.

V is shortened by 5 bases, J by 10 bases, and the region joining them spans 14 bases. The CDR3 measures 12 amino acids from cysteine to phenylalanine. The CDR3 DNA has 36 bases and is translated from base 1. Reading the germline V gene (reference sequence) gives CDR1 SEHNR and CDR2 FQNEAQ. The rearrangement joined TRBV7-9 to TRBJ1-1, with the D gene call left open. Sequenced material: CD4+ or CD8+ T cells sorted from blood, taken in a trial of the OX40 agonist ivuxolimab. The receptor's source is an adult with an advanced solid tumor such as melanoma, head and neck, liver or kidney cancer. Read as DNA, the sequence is TGTGCCAGCAGCACTCGGGAGTTAGGAGCTTTCTTT. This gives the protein CASSTRELGAFF.